This T cell receptor beta chain was captured by sequencing in a study of blood T cell repertoires in COVID-19. TCRdb's table, derived via immunoSEQ multiplex PCR, lists solely in-frame clones and lacks some. This sample carries around 260,000 clones, roughly nine tenths of them seen once, and the ten largest clones take 0.94%. This CDR3 is built from 15 residues. V lost 8 bases, J lost 0 bases, and 14 bases lay in between. Germline lookup yields CDR1 MGHRA and CDR2 YSYEKL. The chain joins TRBV4-1 to TRBJ1-3; a weak D match, TRBD1 (5 bases). This sequence originates from a woman between 40 and 50 years old who had recovered from COVID-19. Material for sequencing was peripheral blood. CDR3 nucleotides: TGCGCCAGCCGAGGCACAGGTTACTCTGGAAACACCATATATTTT. Its translation: CASRGTGYSGNTIYF.